This T cell receptor beta chain stems from a study of T cell repertoires in cytomegalovirus infection. Study-wide context: Well-studied HLA-B-restricted epitopes and recently identified HLA-C-restricted epitopes of CMV were both used in the study. It was the public TCR beta signatures that indicated both CMV infection and matching HLA type.

TCRdb reanalysed the reads using MiXCR and keeps one entry per CDR3 protein. This table holds some 900,000 distinct CDR3 sequences, approximately 32% found once. Study-wide points: Frequencies of public TCR beta families were cumulated, and this identified carriers of CMV plus the relevant HLA.

CDR1 and CDR2 (germline): KGHSH, LQKENI. The germline V and J ends were trimmed by 2 bases and 2 bases, with 12 bases remaining between them. This CDR3 is 15 amino acids long. In this sample, this clonotype turned up a few times. No antigen is known for it. The genes are TRBV18 and TRBJ1-1; the D gene is possibly TRBD1 (6 bases). The sequence derives from a human donor in good health (CMV status not recorded). Some clones in this sample may be carry-over from other donors' samples. Specimen: cultured CD8+ T cells from PBMCs, collected from culture after CMV antigen stimulation. Here the CDR3 reads CASSPAGALNTEAFF. The DNA for the CDR3 is TGTGCCAGCTCACCAGCAGGGGCCTTAAACACTGAAGCTTTCTTT.